These T cell receptor beta chains were read from a single sample in a study of blood T cell repertoires in COVID-19. The protocol was immunoSEQ multiplex PCR, while the TCRdb copy is restricted to in-frame clones and leaves out a portion. The sample has 180,000 or so clones; roughly 86% are singletons. The sample taken for sequencing was peripheral blood. These receptors all come from a man between 40 and 49 years old with active or convalescent COVID-19. Both conserved end residues are part of each CDR3. A D gene is named only where the DNA matches it firmly. Clone size, where shown, is once, few, many, or a class for clones that have expanded.

D: -
V: TRBV10-3
size: -
J: TRBJ2-5
CDR3: CAIRTGGEETQYF
DNA: TGTGCCATCCGTACCGGAGGGGAAGAGACCCAGTACTTC

D: -
V: TRBV2
size: many
J: TRBJ1-6
CDR3: CASSDVGSSYNSPLHF
DNA: TGTGCCAGCAGTGACGTAGGGAGCTCCTATAATTCACCCCTCCACTTT

D: -
V: TRBV5-1
size: -
J: TRBJ2-1
CDR3: CASKTMYEQFF
DNA: TGCGCCAGCAAAACAATGTATGAGCAGTTCTTC

D: -
V: TRBV5-1
size: -
J: TRBJ1-3
CDR3: CASSLDGLSGNTIYF
DNA: TGCGCCAGCAGCTTGGATGGGCTTTCTGGAAACACCATATATTTT

D: -
V: TRBV19
size: once
J: TRBJ1-2
CDR3: CASSIKGGMVGYTF
DNA: TGTGCCAGTAGTATCAAAGGCGGGATGGTTGGCTACACCTTC

D: -
V: TRBV25-1
size: once
J: TRBJ2-3
CDR3: CASSEVQGSTDTQYF
DNA: TGTGCCAGCAGTGAAGTCCAGGGGAGCACAGATACGCAGTATTTT

D: TRBD1
V: TRBV6-2/TRBV6-3
size: once
J: TRBJ2-2
CDR3: CASSLSPGGPGELFF
DNA: TGTGCCAGCAGTCTATCTCCAGGGGGCCCCGGGGAGCTGTTTTTT

D: -
V: TRBV4-1
size: -
J: TRBJ2-2
CDR3: CASSQDRTNTGELFF
DNA: TGCGCCAGCAGCCAAGATAGGACAAACACCGGGGAGCTGTTTTTT

D: TRBD2
V: TRBV15
size: -
J: TRBJ2-5
CDR3: CATSRGGIAGGRQETQYF
DNA: TGTGCCACCAGCAGAGGAGGTATAGCGGGGGGCCGCCAAGAGACCCAGTACTTC

D: -
V: TRBV3-1/TRBV3-2
size: -
J: TRBJ1-1
CDR3: CASSLWGGDLRTEAFF
DNA: TGTGCCAGCAGCCTCTGGGGGGGGGACCTGCGGACTGAAGCTTTCTTT

D: -
V: TRBV9
size: -
J: TRBJ1-1
CDR3: CASSADLRGSNTEAFF
DNA: TGTGCCAGCAGCGCCGACCTTAGGGGTTCGAACACTGAAGCTTTCTTT

D: -
V: TRBV30
size: few
J: TRBJ1-2
CDR3: CAWSRDNELVPYGYTF
DNA: TGTGCCTGGAGTCGGGACAATGAATTGGTCCCATATGGCTACACCTTC

D: -
V: TRBV28
size: -
J: TRBJ1-2
CDR3: CASSPPPSGASYGYTF
DNA: TGTGCCAGCAGTCCCCCGCCCTCTGGGGCTAGCTATGGCTACACCTTC

D: -
V: TRBV18
size: -
J: TRBJ1-2
CDR3: CASSLSRGVDYGYTF
DNA: TGTGCCAGCTCACTTTCCAGGGGAGTCGACTATGGCTACACCTTC

D: -
V: TRBV13
size: -
J: TRBJ2-5
CDR3: CASSSRRETQYF
DNA: TGTGCCAGCAGCTCTCGGAGGGAGACCCAGTACTTC

D: TRBD1
V: TRBV6-1
size: -
J: TRBJ1-5
CDR3: CASSETGDVPSPQHF
DNA: TGTGCCAGCAGTGAAACAGGGGACGTTCCTTCGCCCCAGCATTTT

D: -
V: TRBV12-3/TRBV12-4
size: few
J: TRBJ2-7
CDR3: CASILAGSYEQYF
DNA: TGTGCCAGCATCCTGGCAGGGTCCTACGAGCAGTACTTC

D: -
V: TRBV5-1
size: -
J: TRBJ2-7
CDR3: CASSTGLGQKSSYEQYF
DNA: TGCGCCAGCAGCACAGGACTTGGACAGAAAAGCTCCTACGAGCAGTACTTC

D: -
V: TRBV11-3
size: -
J: TRBJ2-1
CDR3: CASSLVKGGGEQFF
DNA: TGTGCCAGCAGCTTAGTGAAAGGTGGAGGTGAGCAGTTCTTC

D: TRBD1
V: TRBV19
size: -
J: TRBJ2-2
CDR3: CASSITGAAGELFF
DNA: TGTGCCAGTAGTATAACAGGGGCGGCCGGGGAGCTGTTTTTT

D: TRBD2
V: TRBV28
size: -
J: TRBJ2-1
CDR3: CASSIPPGRGLAGKNEQFF
DNA: TGTGCCAGCAGTATCCCTCCGGGGCGAGGACTAGCGGGGAAAAATGAGCAGTTCTTC

D: -
V: TRBV5-1
size: -
J: TRBJ2-1
CDR3: CASSSRAGLVGNEQFF
DNA: TGCGCCAGCAGCTCCCGGGCGGGGCTCGTTGGTAATGAGCAGTTCTTC

D: -
V: TRBV7-2
size: -
J: TRBJ1-1
CDR3: CASSSLGGANTEAFF
DNA: TGTGCCAGCAGCAGCTTAGGGGGAGCAAACACTGAAGCTTTCTTT

D: -
V: TRBV4-2
size: -
J: TRBJ2-2
CDR3: CASSQDPKLGELFF
DNA: TGTGCCAGCAGCCAAGACCCCAAGCTCGGGGAGCTGTTTTTT

D: TRBD1
V: TRBV28
size: -
J: TRBJ1-2
CDR3: CASTHRGRNYGYTF
DNA: TGTGCCAGCACCCACAGGGGGCGCAACTATGGCTACACCTTC

D: -
V: TRBV9
size: -
J: TRBJ2-3
CDR3: CASSSPGEGGPQGSSTDTQYF
DNA: TGTGCCAGCAGCTCACCGGGGGAGGGGGGTCCCCAGGGGTCTAGCACAGATACGCAGTATTTT

D: -
V: TRBV9
size: -
J: TRBJ1-2
CDR3: CASSVGARGRDGYTF
DNA: TGTGCCAGCAGCGTAGGGGCTAGGGGGAGGGATGGCTACACCTTC

D: TRBD1
V: TRBV7-8
size: -
J: TRBJ1-1
CDR3: CASSPRQGANTEAFF
DNA: TGTGCCAGCAGCCCAAGACAGGGGGCGAACACTGAAGCTTTCTTT

D: -
V: TRBV19
size: -
J: TRBJ1-2
CDR3: CASSDTGSGPNYGYTF
DNA: TGTGCCAGTAGTGATACAGGGTCTGGTCCTAACTATGGCTACACCTTC

D: TRBD1
V: TRBV5-5
size: -
J: TRBJ1-4
CDR3: CASSNKTQGAQEKLFF
DNA: TGTGCCAGCAGCAACAAGACACAGGGGGCGCAGGAAAAACTGTTTTTT

D: -
V: TRBV2
size: -
J: TRBJ1-5
CDR3: CASSEERQSNQPQHF
DNA: TGTGCCAGCAGTGAAGAAAGACAGAGCAATCAGCCCCAGCATTTT

D: -
V: TRBV30
size: -
J: TRBJ1-1
CDR3: CAWKGQGSTEAFF
DNA: TGTGCCTGGAAGGGTCAGGGAAGCACTGAAGCTTTCTTT

D: -
V: TRBV6-5
size: -
J: TRBJ1-2
CDR3: CASTLGGGDYYGYTF
DNA: TGTGCCAGCACCCTGGGGGGGGGAGATTACTATGGCTACACCTTC

D: -
V: TRBV14
size: -
J: TRBJ1-6
CDR3: CASTLPGGGTHNSPLHF
DNA: TGTGCCAGCACCCTACCGGGTGGGGGCACCCACAATTCACCCCTCCACTTT

D: -
V: TRBV19
size: -
J: TRBJ2-7
CDR3: CASSMGRGYYEQYF
DNA: TGTGCCAGTAGTATGGGCAGGGGTTACTACGAGCAGTACTTC

D: -
V: TRBV6-1
size: -
J: TRBJ1-5
CDR3: CASSDITNAQPQHF
DNA: TGTGCCAGCAGTGACATTACAAATGCCCAGCCCCAGCATTTT

D: -
V: TRBV27
size: -
J: TRBJ2-1
CDR3: CASSSQDVSNNEQFF
DNA: TGTGCCAGCAGTTCACAGGACGTCTCTAACAATGAGCAGTTCTTC

D: TRBD1
V: TRBV7-6
size: -
J: TRBJ2-1
CDR3: CASSSGTGRPDEQFF
DNA: TGTGCCAGCAGCTCAGGGACAGGCCGTCCCGATGAGCAGTTCTTC

D: TRBD1
V: TRBV6-5
size: -
J: TRBJ2-1
CDR3: CASSPDRGNEQFF
DNA: TGTGCCAGCAGTCCGGACAGGGGCAATGAGCAGTTCTTC

D: -
V: TRBV21-1
size: -
J: TRBJ1-5
CDR3: CASSKTGIYSNQPQHF
DNA: TGTGCCAGCAGCAAGACAGGAATTTATAGCAATCAGCCCCAGCATTTT

D: TRBD2
V: TRBV27
size: -
J: TRBJ2-7
CDR3: CASALLAGGLSYEQYF
DNA: TGTGCCAGCGCCCTTCTAGCGGGGGGACTTTCCTACGAGCAGTACTTC

D: -
V: TRBV6-1
size: medium-sized
J: TRBJ1-5
CDR3: CASSDLGGDRPGNQPQHF
DNA: TGTGCCAGCAGTGACCTAGGGGGAGACAGGCCGGGCAATCAGCCCCAGCATTTT

D: -
V: TRBV7-9
size: -
J: TRBJ2-5
CDR3: CASSSPQETQYF
DNA: TGTGCCAGCAGCTCGCCCCAGGAGACCCAGTACTTC

D: -
V: TRBV11-2
size: -
J: TRBJ1-1
CDR3: CASSLDPGGKAFF
DNA: TGTGCCAGCAGCTTAGATCCGGGGGGGAAAGCTTTCTTT

D: TRBD1
V: TRBV6-5
size: -
J: TRBJ2-3
CDR3: CASSLQGAGTDTQYF
DNA: TGTGCCAGCAGTCTACAGGGGGCTGGCACAGATACGCAGTATTTT

D: -
V: TRBV3-1/TRBV3-2
size: -
J: TRBJ2-5
CDR3: CASSQDSGVQETQYF
DNA: TGTGCCAGCAGCCAAGATTCAGGGGTACAAGAGACCCAGTACTTC

D: TRBD2
V: TRBV7-2
size: -
J: TRBJ2-7
CDR3: CASSSRTSGSYEQYF
DNA: TGTGCCAGCAGCTCCCGGACTAGCGGTAGTTACGAGCAGTACTTC

D: -
V: TRBV10-2
size: -
J: TRBJ2-7
CDR3: CASRDSGERQYF
DNA: TGCGCCAGCAGGGACTCAGGGGAAAGGCAGTACTTC

D: TRBD2
V: TRBV4-2
size: -
J: TRBJ2-7
CDR3: CASSWTSGDVSYEQYF
DNA: TGTGCCAGCAGTTGGACTAGCGGGGACGTCTCCTACGAGCAGTACTTC

D: -
V: TRBV7-6
size: -
J: TRBJ1-3
CDR3: CASSLGPGNSGNTIYF
DNA: TGTGCCAGCAGCTTAGGTCCGGGTAACTCTGGAAACACCATATATTTT

D: -
V: TRBV11-2
size: -
J: TRBJ2-7
CDR3: CASELRVPYEQYF
DNA: TGTGCCAGCGAGCTTCGGGTGCCCTACGAGCAGTACTTC

D: TRBD1
V: TRBV5-6
size: -
J: TRBJ2-3
CDR3: CASSVGTGDSDTQYF
DNA: TGTGCCAGCAGCGTCGGAACAGGGGATTCAGATACGCAGTATTTT

D: TRBD2
V: TRBV6-5
size: -
J: TRBJ2-7
CDR3: CAAGGAGAYEQYF
DNA: TGTGCCGCCGGGGGAGCGGGGGCCTACGAGCAGTACTTC

D: TRBD1
V: TRBV2
size: -
J: TRBJ1-3
CDR3: CASSDPGTGGNTIYF
DNA: TGTGCCAGCAGTGACCCCGGGACAGGGGGAAACACCATATATTTT

D: -
V: TRBV27
size: -
J: TRBJ2-1
CDR3: CASSLSSNEQFF
DNA: TGTGCCAGCAGTTTATCATCGAATGAGCAGTTCTTC

D: -
V: TRBV12-5
size: -
J: TRBJ1-1
CDR3: CASGSRAQGTEAFF
DNA: TGTGCTAGTGGTTCCCGCGCGCAGGGGACTGAAGCTTTCTTT